Presented here are 9 T cell receptor beta chains from one specimen sequenced in a study of blood T cell repertoires in COVID-19. Clones were read by immunoSEQ multiplex PCR, and TCRdb kept only the in-frame ones, dropping some. The sample consists of more than 95,000 clones, roughly 80% of them appearing once. Sample: peripheral blood. These receptors all come from a woman older than 75 with active or convalescent COVID-19.

The V gene is TRBV10-3, the J gene TRBJ2-7; TRBD1 aligns across 7 bases. The CDR3 totals 13 residues. Germline-derived CDR1 and CDR2 are ENHRY and SYGVKD. Trimming took 9 bases from V and 7 from J; bases not matched to a gene: 12. CDR3 protein: CAIENRGSGEQYF. As DNA, the CDR3 is TGTGCCATAGAAAACAGGGGCTCGGGGGAGCAGTACTTC.

The genes are TRBV9 and TRBJ1-1; a weak D match, TRBD1 (6 bases). V dropped 0 bases and J dropped 5 bases, with 11 bases sitting between them. Germline CDR1 reads SGDLS; CDR2 reads YYNGEE. This CDR3 contains 14 residues. CDR3 sequence reads: CASSVGTGRTEAFF. The CDR3 DNA is TGTGCCAGCAGCGTAGGAACAGGGCGAACTGAAGCTTTCTTT.

The rearrangement joins TRBV6-5 to TRBJ1-3, with D uncertain. This CDR3 is built from 13 residues. V lost 8 bases and J lost 0, with 8 bases in between. CDR1 and CDR2 from the germline V gene are MNHEY and SVGAGI. CDR3 nucleotide sequence: TGTGCCAGCGCGGAACCCTCTGGAAACACCATATATTTT. Protein sequence: CASAEPSGNTIYF.

As DNA, the CDR3 is TGTGCCAGCAGCTTAGCGCCGCCGGGGGGCCACACCGGGGAGCTGTTTTTT. Its translation is CASSLAPPGGHTGELFF. The chain employs TRBV7-2 and TRBJ2-2; possibly TRBD2 for D (7 bases). Trimming stripped 0 bases from V and 3 bases from J, with 14 bases between. Germline lookup yields CDR1 SGHTA and CDR2 FQGNSA. The CDR3 has 17 amino acids.

The chain employs TRBV9 and TRBJ1-2; TRBD1 is a possible D gene (6 bases). Germline CDR1 SGDLS, CDR2 YYNGEE. With 0 bases removed from V and 7 bases from J, the gap between germline ends came to 10 bases. The CDR3 has 13 amino acids. As DNA, the CDR3 is TGTGCCAGCAGCGTAGAAGGGACAACTGGCTACACCTTC. Translated: CASSVEGTTGYTF.

V is TRBV7-3 and J is TRBJ2-5; a weak D match, TRBD2 (6 bases). The V end lost 4 bases, the J end lost 4 bases, and 13 bases lay between the germline ends. This CDR3 is 14 amino acids long. The germline V gene has CDR1 SGHTA and CDR2 FQGTGA. The chain's CDR3 is CASSSGTGVETQYF. CDR3 nucleotides: TGTGCCAGCAGCTCGGGTACGGGGGTAGAGACCCAGTACTTC.

The chain links TRBV7-8 to TRBJ2-3; maybe TRBD2 (6 bases). Germline V lookup: CDR1 SGHVS, CDR2 FQNEAQ. Trimming took off 5 bases at V and 3 bases at J, with 12 bases between the two ends. This CDR3 has 14 amino acids. The CDR3 region has the DNA TGTGCCAGCAGCCGAGGGGCGGGGACAGATACGCAGTATTTT. This gives the protein CASSRGAGTDTQYF.

The chain links TRBV5-1 to TRBJ2-3, with D possibly being TRBD1 (7 bases). Germline CDR1 reads SGHRS; CDR2 reads YFSETQ. Trimming removed 4 bases at V and 3 bases at J, with 18 bases between. The CDR3 length is 16 residues. Written as DNA, the CDR3 is TGCGCCAGCAGCCCTAGACAGGGCGGGGTGACAGATACGCAGTATTTT. Amino acids: CASSPRQGGVTDTQYF.

V usage is TRBV5-4 and J usage is TRBJ1-2; D is unresolved. This CDR3 region has 14 residues. The V end lost 4 bases, the J end lost 1 base, and 11 bases lay between the germline ends. Germline values: CDR1 SGHNT, CDR2 YYREEE (reference sequence). CDR3 bases: TGTGCCAGCAGCCCTGGGCCTCTTAACTATGGCTACACCTTC. This encodes CASSPGPLNYGYTF.